This TCR beta chain was recorded in a study of beta chain features in type 1 diabetes. At the level of the study: Healthy donors, compared against patients, showed similar age, gender and cell yields.

Expressed TCRB transcripts were sequenced because the entire RNA isolate underwent reverse transcription. TCRdb's copy holds only in-frame clones and misses some; the assay was immunoSEQ multiplex PCR. Found here are about 350,000 clones, 15% to 20% of them singletons; the top ten hold around 0.04%. Comment on this clone: Its antigen is undetermined.

Overall study findings and caveats: A pattern of fewer insertions and more deletions at VDJ junctions was seen in type 1 diabetes patients. The naive, central memory and Treg TCRB repertoires looked more alike in patients than they did in healthy donors. TCRB CDR3 length was moderately but significantly reduced in all four CD4+ subsets of Type 1 diabetes patients.

The CDR3 loop spans 12 amino acids. Germline values: CDR1 SQVTM, CDR2 ANQGSEA. V was clipped by 3 bases and J by 8 bases; unmatched bases: 6. The clonotype comes from a young woman in good health. Material for sequencing was naive CD4+ T cells from blood. The V call is TRBV29-1, the J call TRBJ1-2, with 7 bases that match TRBD1. The CDR3 nucleotides read TGCAGCGTTGACCGGGACAGAGTCGGCTACACCTTC. This translates into CSVDRDRVGYTF.